The 26 T cell receptor beta chains in this list originate from one sample, sequenced in a study of T cell responses to AZD1222 COVID-19 vaccine. Assay used: immunoSEQ multiplex PCR; TCRdb lists only in-frame clones, some missing. In the table there are some 150,000 clones, 89% of which are singletons. The sequencing here drew on peripheral blood, taken on day 0 of AZD1222 vaccination. These receptors were obtained from an adult in good health.

V and J are TRBV5-1 and TRBJ1-2; TRBD1 matches 7 bases. This CDR3 region has 15 residues. The J segment lost 5 bases and the V segment lost 4 bases, leaving 11 bases of the junction unmatched. Per the germline V gene, CDR1 is SGHRS and CDR2 is YFSETQ. The DNA of the CDR3 is TGCGCCAGCAGCGCACGACAGGGAGTTGGATATGGCTACACCTTC. The encoded protein is CASSARQGVGYGYTF.

CDR3 nucleotides: TGTGCCAGTAGTATAAACGCTTATACGCAAGAGACCCAGTACTTC. This translates into CASSINAYTQETQYF. The J gene is TRBJ2-5, the V gene TRBV19; D remains unclear. Trimming took off 2 bases at V and 2 bases at J, with 12 bases between the two ends. This CDR3 is built from 15 residues. In germline, CDR1 is LNHDA, CDR2 SQIVND (reference sequence).

This clone is a singleton in its sample. The CDR3, as DNA: TGTGCCAGCAGCCAAATAGCGGGGACTGGGGCCAACGTCCTGACTTTC. It codes for CASSQIAGTGANVLTF. The chain couples TRBV7-2 to TRBJ2-6, with TRBD2 identical over 8 bases. The CDR3 is made up of 16 amino acids. V was clipped by 5 bases and J by 2 bases; unmatched bases: 5. Germline loops: CDR1 SGHTA, CDR2 FQGNSA.

The CDR3 loop reads CASSFRAGGSYEQYF. The DNA for the CDR3 is TGTGCCAGCAGTTTTAGGGCAGGGGGCTCCTACGAGCAGTACTTC. The V gene is TRBV28, the J gene TRBJ2-7; the match to TRBD1 covers 7 bases. The CDR3 runs 15 residues. CDR1 is MDHEN, CDR2 SYDVKM, per germline. The V segment lost 3 bases and the J segment 0 bases; nucleotides outside the gene matches: 5.

This chain uses TRBV6-5 with TRBJ1-1; 8 bases are a match to TRBD1. Germline V lookup: CDR1 MNHEY, CDR2 SVGAGI. The ends lost 6 bases at V and 5 bases at J; junction bases unmatched: 8. This CDR3 has 14 residues. The CDR3, as DNA: TGTGCCAGCAGAATGACAGGGGTAAGGACTGAAGCTTTCTTT. Protein product: CASRMTGVRTEAFF.

The chain carries TRBV19 and TRBJ1-1; D perhaps matches TRBD1 (6 bases). The CDR3 has 15 amino acids. Trimming took off 3 bases at V and 4 bases at J, with 15 bases between the two ends. Per the germline V gene, CDR1 is LNHDA and CDR2 is SQIVND (reference sequence). The CDR3 DNA follows: TGTGCCAGTAGTATTACTTTAGGGGGGTCCACTGAAGCTTTCTTT. Its protein is CASSITLGGSTEAFF.

This clone was recorded a few times. The chain carries TRBV28 and TRBJ1-6; D is undetermined. Germline V lookup: CDR1 MDHEN, CDR2 SYDVKM. The CDR3 covers 14 residues. V gave up 3 bases and J gave up 4 bases, with 7 bases separating them. As DNA, the CDR3 is TGTGCCAGCAGTTTCGGGGATTATAATTCACCCCTCCACTTT. It yields the protein CASSFGDYNSPLHF.

This chain joins TRBV7-3 and TRBJ2-3; D not resolved. The V gene lost 1 base and the J gene lost 2 bases, with 7 bases spanning the gap. This CDR3 comprises 14 residues. The V gene's germline CDR1 is SGHTA and CDR2 FQGTGA. CDR3 bases: TGTGCCAGCAGCTTAAGTTCGGCCACAGATACGCAGTATTTT. Translating gives CASSLSSATDTQYF.

V usage is TRBV2 and J usage is TRBJ1-2; D remains unclear. Germline V gene sequence: CDR1 SNHLY, CDR2 FYNNEI. V was cut by 2 bases and J by 5 bases, with 6 bases left in between. The CDR3 sequence is 12 residues long. Here the CDR3 reads CASSEFRYGYTF. As DNA, the CDR3 is TGTGCCAGCAGTGAATTCCGGTATGGCTACACCTTC.

The chain employs TRBV7-6 and TRBJ2-1, with D maybe TRBD2 (5 bases). Per the germline V gene, CDR1 is SGHVS and CDR2 is FNYEAQ. CDR3 length: 15 amino acids. Trimming took off 1 base at V and 10 bases at J, with 17 bases between the two ends. DNA of the CDR3: TGTGCCAGCAGCTTAGTAAATTTGGGTCGAGGGGAGCAGTTCTTC. This encodes CASSLVNLGRGEQFF.

The chain has TRBV13 and TRBJ1-2, with no clear D. Germline V CDR1 and CDR2: PRHDT, FYEKMQ (reference sequence). There are 15 residues in the CDR3. Trimming cost V 3 bases and J 4 bases, with 15 bases left between them. CDR3 protein: CASSFNRATVYGYTF. CDR3 DNA: TGTGCCAGCAGCTTTAATAGGGCCACCGTCTATGGCTACACCTTC.

Turning to this clone: The sample carries other DNA sequences with the same CDR3. The V call is TRBV11-2, the J call TRBJ2-7; 9 bases align to TRBD1. The CDR3 consists of 15 residues. The ends lost 5 bases at V and 2 bases at J; junction bases unmatched: 7. Per the germline V gene, CDR1 is SGHAT and CDR2 is FQNNGV. CDR3 bases: TGTGCCAGCAGCCCGACCGGGACAGGGACCTACGAGCAGTACTTC. Translated: CASSPTGTGTYEQYF.

The chain recombines TRBV27 with TRBJ1-6; weak D call: TRBD1 (6 bases). Germline assignment: CDR1 MNHEY and CDR2 SMNVEV (reference sequence). CDR3 length equals 13 residues. The V end lost 5 bases, the J end lost 15 bases, and 17 bases lay between the germline ends. The CDR3 bases are TGTGCCAGCAGTGGGGGCAGAGGGTTTCACCTCCACTTT. Encoded protein: CASSGGRGFHLHF.

The chain combines TRBV5-4 with TRBJ1-1; D ambiguous. The V gene's germline CDR1 is SGHNT and CDR2 YYREEE (reference sequence). The germline V and J ends were trimmed by 4 bases and 0 bases, with 7 bases remaining between them. CDR3 length equals 13 residues. The CDR3, as DNA: TGTGCCAGCAGCCGCCAGGTGAACACTGAAGCTTTCTTT. This encodes CASSRQVNTEAFF.

This clone has more than one count but fewer than ten. This chain uses TRBV9 with TRBJ1-1; 8 nucleotides agree with TRBD1. The V and J ends lost 4 bases and 7 bases, in that order; junction bases with no gene match: 9. The CDR3 covers 14 residues. The germline V gene encodes CDR1 SGDLS and CDR2 YYNGEE. The CDR3 DNA reads TGTGCCAGCAGCAGTGGGACAGGAAGTGATGAAGCTTTCTTT. Its translation: CASSSGTGSDEAFF. The entire variable domain, with the rest obtained from reference TRBV9 and TRBJ1-1, is as follows: DSGVTQTPKHLITATGQRVTLRCSPRSGDLSVYWYQQSLDQGLQFLIQYYNGEERAKGNILERFSAQQFPDLHSELNLSSLELGDSALYFCASSSGTGSDEAFFGQGTRLTVV.

J is TRBJ1-1 and V is TRBV30; 7 bases agree with TRBD1. Unmatched junction bases numbered 2, after V lost 5 bases and J lost 5 bases. CDR1 is GTSNPN and CDR2 is SVGIG in the germline V gene (reference sequence). The CDR3 is made up of 11 amino acids. The CDR3 protein is CAWGTATEAFF. CDR3 DNA sequence: TGTGCCTGGGGGACAGCTACTGAAGCTTTCTTT.

V and J are TRBV9 and TRBJ2-7; D is undetermined. The germline gives CDR1 SGDLS, CDR2 YYNGEE. Trimming cost V 4 bases and J 3 bases, with 20 bases left between them. CDR3 length: 16 amino acids. The CDR3 bases are TGTGCCAGCAGCCGGAAGAGCTTCTCCTCGTTCTACGAGCAGTACTTC. Translating it yields CASSRKSFSSFYEQYF.

The chain uses TRBV6-5 and TRBJ1-4, with D maybe TRBD1 (5 bases). The germline V gene has CDR1 MNHEY and CDR2 SVGAGI. With 8 bases removed from V and 3 bases from J, the gap between germline ends came to 13 bases. The CDR3 covers 14 residues. The CDR3 sequence: CASEIGTANEKLFF. The DNA for the CDR3 is TGTGCCAGCGAAATCGGGACGGCTAATGAAAAACTGTTTTTT.

The CDR3 loop reads CASSLKEVVTGELFF. CDR3 DNA: TGTGCCAGCAGCTTAAAGGAGGTGGTTACCGGGGAGCTGTTTTTT. V and J are TRBV7-9 and TRBJ2-2; TRBD2 is a possible D gene (5 bases). V lost 2 bases, J lost 5 bases, and 12 bases lay in between. Per the germline V gene, CDR1 is SEHNR and CDR2 is FQNEAQ (reference sequence). This CDR3 comprises 15 residues.

Only a few counts were recorded for this clone. The gene calls are TRBV5-6 and TRBJ2-7; TRBD2 aligns across 12 bases. The trim removed 0 bases at V and 2 bases at J, leaving 6 bases unmatched. This CDR3 has 17 amino acids. The V gene's germline CDR1 is SGHDT and CDR2 YYEEEE. CDR3: CASSLAGLAGRTYEQYF. The CDR3 bases are TGTGCCAGCAGCTTGGCCGGACTAGCGGGGAGAACCTACGAGCAGTACTTC.

This clone was detected only once. The chain joins TRBV6-6 to TRBJ1-5, with 9 bases that match TRBD1. The germline V gene has CDR1 MNHNY and CDR2 SVGAGI (reference sequence). This CDR3 contains 23 residues. Unmatched junction bases numbered 26, after V lost 5 bases and J lost 0 bases. As DNA, the CDR3 is TGTGCCAGCAGTCGGGACAGGGTGTTTGAGAGACGGAGGGGATCCTATAGCAATCAGCCCCAGCATTTT. Translating gives CASSRDRVFERRRGSYSNQPQHF.

The chain has TRBV4-2 and TRBJ2-2, with D possibly matching TRBD2 (6 bases). Trimming removed 0 bases at V and 3 bases at J, with 8 bases between. The CDR3 spans 15 residues. Germline lookup yields CDR1 LGHNA and CDR2 YNFKEQ. CDR3 sequence reads: CASSQDPSDTGELFF. CDR3 DNA: TGTGCCAGCAGCCAAGATCCTAGCGACACCGGGGAGCTGTTTTTT.

The CDR3 nucleotides are TGTGCCAGCAGCCACCAGGGGTTGAGCTCCTACAATGAGCAGTTCTTC. This translates into CASSHQGLSSYNEQFF. This sequence joins TRBV7-8 and TRBJ2-1; possibly TRBD1 for D (6 bases). Germline lookup yields CDR1 SGHVS and CDR2 FQNEAQ. Trimming cost V 5 bases and J 0 bases, with 14 bases left between them. The CDR3 is made up of 16 amino acids.

V is TRBV24-1 and J is TRBJ1-5, with a possible D match to TRBD1 (6 bases). The V end was cut by 3 bases, the J end by 8 bases, with 13 bases between. This CDR3 contains 14 residues. Germline CDR1 KGHDR, CDR2 SFDVKD. CDR3: CATSDPRGFEPQHF. The DNA for the CDR3 is TGTGCCACCAGTGATCCTAGGGGGTTTGAGCCCCAGCATTTT.

V gene TRBV5-6 combines with J gene TRBJ2-1, with 8 bases lining up with TRBD2. From germline, CDR1 is SGHDT and CDR2 YYEEEE. CDR3 size: 16 residues. The junction had 12 bases not matched to a gene; V was cut back by 2 bases and J by 8 bases. The CDR3 nucleotides are TGTGCCAGCAGCTTTGGGAAATTAGCGGGGCGGGATGAGCAGTTCTTC. Translation: CASSFGKLAGRDEQFF.

The chain employs TRBV11-2 and TRBJ1-4, with D tentatively TRBD1 (5 bases). From germline, CDR1 is SGHAT and CDR2 FQNNGV. V lost 4 bases and J 2 bases, leaving 11 bases between the germline ends. This CDR3 spans 15 amino acids. CDR3 DNA sequence: TGTGCCAGCAGCTCTAGCGAGGGGACTAATGAAAAACTGTTTTTT. Protein product: CASSSSEGTNEKLFF.